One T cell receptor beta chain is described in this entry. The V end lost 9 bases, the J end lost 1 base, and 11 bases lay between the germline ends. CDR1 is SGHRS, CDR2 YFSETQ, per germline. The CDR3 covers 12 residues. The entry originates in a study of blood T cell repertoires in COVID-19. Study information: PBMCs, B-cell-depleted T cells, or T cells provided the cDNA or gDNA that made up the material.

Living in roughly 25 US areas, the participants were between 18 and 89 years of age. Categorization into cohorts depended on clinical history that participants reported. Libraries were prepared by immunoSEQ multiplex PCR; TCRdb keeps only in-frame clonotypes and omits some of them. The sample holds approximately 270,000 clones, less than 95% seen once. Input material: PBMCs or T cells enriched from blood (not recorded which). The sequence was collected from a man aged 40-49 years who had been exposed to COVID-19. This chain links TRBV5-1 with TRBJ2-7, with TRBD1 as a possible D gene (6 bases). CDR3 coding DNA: TGCGCCAATCCGACAGGTTCCTACGAGCAGTACTTC. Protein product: CANPTGSYEQYF.